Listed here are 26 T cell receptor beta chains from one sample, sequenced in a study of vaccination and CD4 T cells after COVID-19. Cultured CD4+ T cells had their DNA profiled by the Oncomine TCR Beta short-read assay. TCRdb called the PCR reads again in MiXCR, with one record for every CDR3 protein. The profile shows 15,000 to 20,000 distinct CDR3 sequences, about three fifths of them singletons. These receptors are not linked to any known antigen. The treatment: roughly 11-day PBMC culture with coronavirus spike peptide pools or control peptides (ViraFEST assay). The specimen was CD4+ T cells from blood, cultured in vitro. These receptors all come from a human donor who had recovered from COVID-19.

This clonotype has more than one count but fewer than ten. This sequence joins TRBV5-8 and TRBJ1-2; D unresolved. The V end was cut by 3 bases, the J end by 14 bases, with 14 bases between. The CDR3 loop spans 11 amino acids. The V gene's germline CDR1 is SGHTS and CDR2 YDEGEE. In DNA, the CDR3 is TGTGCCAGCAGCTCTCGGGCCCACTTTACCTTC. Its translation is CASSSRAHFTF.

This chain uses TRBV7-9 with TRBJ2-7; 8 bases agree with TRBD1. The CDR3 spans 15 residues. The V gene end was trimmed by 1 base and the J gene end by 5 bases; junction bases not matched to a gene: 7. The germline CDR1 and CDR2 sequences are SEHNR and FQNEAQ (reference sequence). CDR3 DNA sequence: TGTGCCAGCAGCTTAGTCGGGCAGGGGGCCGACGAGCAGTACTTC. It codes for CASSLVGQGADEQYF.

The CDR3 region is CASSPSGGVRGYTF. CDR3 DNA: TGTGCCAGCAGCCCCTCCGGGGGAGTGCGCGGCTACACCTTC. This chain connects TRBV3-1 to TRBJ1-2; D might be TRBD1 (5 bases). CDR3 length equals 14 residues. Germline-derived CDR1 and CDR2 are LGHDT and YNNKEL (reference sequence). The V end was cut by 4 bases, the J end by 8 bases, with 17 bases between.

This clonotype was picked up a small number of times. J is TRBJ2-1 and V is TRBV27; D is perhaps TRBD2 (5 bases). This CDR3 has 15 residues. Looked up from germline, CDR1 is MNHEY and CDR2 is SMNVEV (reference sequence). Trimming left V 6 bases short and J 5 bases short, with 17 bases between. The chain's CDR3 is CASRGRGRNNNEQFF. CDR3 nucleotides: TGTGCCAGCAGGGGTCGGGGTCGTAATAACAATGAGCAGTTCTTC.

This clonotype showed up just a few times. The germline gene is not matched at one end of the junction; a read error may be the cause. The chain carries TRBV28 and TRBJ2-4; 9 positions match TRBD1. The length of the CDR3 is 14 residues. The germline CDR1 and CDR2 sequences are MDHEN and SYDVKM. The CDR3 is CASSSGTGRDPENF. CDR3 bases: TGTGCCAGCAGTTCCGGGACAGGGAGGGATCCAGAGAACTTC.

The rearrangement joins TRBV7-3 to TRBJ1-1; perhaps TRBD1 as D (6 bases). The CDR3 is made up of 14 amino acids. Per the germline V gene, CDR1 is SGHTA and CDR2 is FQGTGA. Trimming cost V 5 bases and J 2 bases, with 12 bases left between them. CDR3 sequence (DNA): TGTGCCAGCAGCCTTACAGGGCCAAACACTGAAGCTTTCTTT. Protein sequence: CASSLTGPNTEAFF. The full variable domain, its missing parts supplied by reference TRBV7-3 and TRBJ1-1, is GAGVSQTPSNKVTEKGKYVELRCDPISGHTALYWYRQSLGQGPEFLIYFQGTGAADDSGLPNDRFFAVRPEGSVSTLKIQRTERGDSAVYLCASSLTGPNTEAFFGQGTRLTVV.

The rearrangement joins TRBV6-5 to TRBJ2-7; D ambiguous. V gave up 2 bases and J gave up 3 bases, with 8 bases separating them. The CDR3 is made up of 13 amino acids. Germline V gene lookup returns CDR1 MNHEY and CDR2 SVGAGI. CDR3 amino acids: CASSYGDDYEQYF. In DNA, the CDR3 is TGTGCCAGCAGTTACGGAGATGACTACGAGCAGTACTTC.

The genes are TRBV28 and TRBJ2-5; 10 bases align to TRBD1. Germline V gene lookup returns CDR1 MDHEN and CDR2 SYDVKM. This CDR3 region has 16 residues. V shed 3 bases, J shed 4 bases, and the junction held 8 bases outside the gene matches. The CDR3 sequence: CASSFDRGLIGETQYF. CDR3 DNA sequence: TGTGCCAGCAGTTTCGACAGGGGGCTAATCGGAGAGACCCAGTACTTC.

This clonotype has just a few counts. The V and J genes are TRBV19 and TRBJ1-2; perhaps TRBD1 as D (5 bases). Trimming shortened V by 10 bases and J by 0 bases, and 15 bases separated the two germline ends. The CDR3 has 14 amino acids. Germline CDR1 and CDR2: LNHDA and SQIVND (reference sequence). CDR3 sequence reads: CAKVSRGTNYGYTF. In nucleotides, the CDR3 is TGTGCCAAGGTCTCGCGGGGGACTAACTATGGCTACACCTTC.

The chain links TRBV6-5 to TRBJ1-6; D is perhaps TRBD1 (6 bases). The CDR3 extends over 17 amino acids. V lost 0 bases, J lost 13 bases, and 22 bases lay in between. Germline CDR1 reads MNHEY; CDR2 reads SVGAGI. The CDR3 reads CASSYSGRGAQFSPLHF. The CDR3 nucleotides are TGTGCCAGCAGTTACTCCGGTAGGGGGGCACAATTCTCCCCCCTCCACTTT.

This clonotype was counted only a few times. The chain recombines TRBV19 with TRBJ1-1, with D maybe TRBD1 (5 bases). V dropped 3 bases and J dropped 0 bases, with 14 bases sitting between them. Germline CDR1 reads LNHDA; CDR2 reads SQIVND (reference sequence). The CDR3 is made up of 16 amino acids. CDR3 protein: CASSIAGRAVNTEAFF. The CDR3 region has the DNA TGTGCCAGTAGTATCGCAGGCAGGGCTGTGAACACTGAAGCTTTCTTT.

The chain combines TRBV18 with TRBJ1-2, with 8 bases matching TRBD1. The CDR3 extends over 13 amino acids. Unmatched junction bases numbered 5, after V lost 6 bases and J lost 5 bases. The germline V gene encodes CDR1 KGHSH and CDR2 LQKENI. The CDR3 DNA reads TGTGCCAGCTCGGTGGACAGGGCATATGGCTACACCTTC. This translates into CASSVDRAYGYTF.

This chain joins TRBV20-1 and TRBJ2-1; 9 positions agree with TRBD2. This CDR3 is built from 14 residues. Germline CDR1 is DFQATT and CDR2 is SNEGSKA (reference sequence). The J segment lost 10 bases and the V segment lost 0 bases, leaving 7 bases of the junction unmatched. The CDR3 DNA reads TGCAGTGCTAGAGATCGCTTAGCGGGAGCAGAGCAGTTCTTC. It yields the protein CSARDRLAGAEQFF.

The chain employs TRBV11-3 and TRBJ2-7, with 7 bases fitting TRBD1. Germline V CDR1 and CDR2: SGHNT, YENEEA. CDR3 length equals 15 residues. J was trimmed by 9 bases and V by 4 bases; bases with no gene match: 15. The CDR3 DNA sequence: TGTGCCAGCAGCTCGCAGACGGACAGGCGGCTAGGGCAGTACTTC. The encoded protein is CASSSQTDRRLGQYF.

CDR3 amino acids: CASSPREGDQPQHF. CDR3 nucleotides: TGTGCCAGCAGCCCTCGGGAGGGGGATCAGCCCCAGCATTTT. The rearrangement joins TRBV6-1 to TRBJ1-5, with a possible D match to TRBD1 (6 bases). Germline V lookup: CDR1 MNHNS, CDR2 SASEGT. V was clipped by 6 bases and J by 5 bases, with 14 bases between them. The CDR3 is 14 residues long.

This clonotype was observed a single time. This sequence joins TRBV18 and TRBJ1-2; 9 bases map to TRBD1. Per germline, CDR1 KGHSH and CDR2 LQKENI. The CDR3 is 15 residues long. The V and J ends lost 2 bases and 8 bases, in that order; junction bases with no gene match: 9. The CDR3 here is CASSPGQGREEGYTF. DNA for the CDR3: TGTGCCAGCTCACCAGGACAGGGGAGGGAAGAGGGCTACACCTTC.

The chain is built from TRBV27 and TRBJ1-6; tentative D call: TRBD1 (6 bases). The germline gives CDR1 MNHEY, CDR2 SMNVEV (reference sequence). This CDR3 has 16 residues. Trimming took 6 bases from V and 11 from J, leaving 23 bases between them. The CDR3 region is CASRAHGEGTRTPLHF. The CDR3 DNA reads TGTGCCAGCAGAGCCCATGGGGAGGGGACAAGGACACCCCTCCACTTT.

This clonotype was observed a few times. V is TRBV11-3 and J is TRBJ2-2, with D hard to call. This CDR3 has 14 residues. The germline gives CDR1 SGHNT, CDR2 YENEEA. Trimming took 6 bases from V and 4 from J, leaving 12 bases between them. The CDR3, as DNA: TGTGCCAGCAGTCCTGGGTGGAGCACCGGGGAGCTGTTTTTT. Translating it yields CASSPGWSTGELFF.

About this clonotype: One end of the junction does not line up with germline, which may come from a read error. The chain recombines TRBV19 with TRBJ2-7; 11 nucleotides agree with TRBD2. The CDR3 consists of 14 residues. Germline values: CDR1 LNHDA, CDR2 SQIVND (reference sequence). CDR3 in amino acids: CASSALPGLAEAQF. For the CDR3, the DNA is TGTGCCAGTAGTGCCCTACCGGGACTAGCGGAGGCCCAGTTC.

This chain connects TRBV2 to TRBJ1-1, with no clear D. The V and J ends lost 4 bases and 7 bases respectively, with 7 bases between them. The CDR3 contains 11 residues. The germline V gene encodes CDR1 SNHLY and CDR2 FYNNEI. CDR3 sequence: CASSGLGEAFF. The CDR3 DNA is TGTGCCAGCAGTGGGTTGGGTGAAGCTTTCTTT.

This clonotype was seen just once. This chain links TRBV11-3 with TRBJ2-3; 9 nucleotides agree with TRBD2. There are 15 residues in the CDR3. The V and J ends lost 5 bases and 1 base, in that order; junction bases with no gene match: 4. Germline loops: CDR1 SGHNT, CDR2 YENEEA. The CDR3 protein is CASSGRTSGTDTQYF. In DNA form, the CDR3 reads TGTGCCAGCAGCGGCAGGACTAGCGGCACAGATACGCAGTATTTT.

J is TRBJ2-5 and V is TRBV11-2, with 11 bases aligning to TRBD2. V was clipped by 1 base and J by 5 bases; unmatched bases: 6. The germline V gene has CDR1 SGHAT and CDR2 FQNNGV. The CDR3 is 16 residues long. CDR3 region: CASSLALAGVWETQYF. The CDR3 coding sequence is TGTGCCAGCAGCTTAGCACTAGCGGGAGTTTGGGAGACCCAGTACTTC. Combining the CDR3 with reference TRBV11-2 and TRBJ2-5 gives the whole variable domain EAGVAQSPRYKIIEKRQSVAFWCNPISGHATLYWYQQILGQGPKLLIQFQNNGVVDDSQLPKDRFSAERLKGVDSTLKIQPAKLEDSAVYLCASSLALAGVWETQYFGPGTRLLVL.

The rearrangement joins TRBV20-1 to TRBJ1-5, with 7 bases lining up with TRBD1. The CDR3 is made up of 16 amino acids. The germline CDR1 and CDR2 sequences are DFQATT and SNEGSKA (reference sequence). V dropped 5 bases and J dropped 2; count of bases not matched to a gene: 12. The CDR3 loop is CSAPQGGGSGNQPQHF. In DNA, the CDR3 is TGCAGTGCTCCCCAGGGGGGGGGGTCGGGCAATCAGCCCCAGCATTTT.

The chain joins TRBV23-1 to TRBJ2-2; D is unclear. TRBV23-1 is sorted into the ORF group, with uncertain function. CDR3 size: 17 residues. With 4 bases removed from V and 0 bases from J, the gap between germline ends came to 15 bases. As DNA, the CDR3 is TGCGCCAGCAGTCCCCGTTCGGTACTGTCGAACACCGGGGAGCTGTTTTTT. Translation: CASSPRSVLSNTGELFF.

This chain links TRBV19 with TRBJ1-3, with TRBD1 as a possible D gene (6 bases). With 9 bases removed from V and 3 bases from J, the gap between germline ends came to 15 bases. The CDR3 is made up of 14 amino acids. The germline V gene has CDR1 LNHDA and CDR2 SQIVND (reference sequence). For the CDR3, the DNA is TGTGCCAGCGTACAGGGAGATTATGGAAACACCATATATTTT. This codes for CASVQGDYGNTIYF.

In nucleotides, the CDR3 is TGTGCCTGTCTAGCTTCGGACAGGGGGCATGAGACCCAGTACTTC. Translating gives CACLASDRGHETQYF. This chain joins TRBV30 and TRBJ2-5; 11 nucleotides align to TRBD1. This CDR3 has 15 residues. The J segment lost 5 bases and the V segment lost 6 bases, leaving 11 bases of the junction unmatched. CDR1 and CDR2 from the germline V gene are GTSNPN and SVGIG (reference sequence).